These T cell receptor beta chains were read from a single sample in a study of human T cells and chemical hapten exposure. TCRdb used MiXCR to reprocess the RACE reads, holding one entry per CDR3 protein. The sample lists approximately 82,000 distinct CDR3 sequences; about 10% were seen once. This specimen was whole blood, taken in connection with sensitization to the hapten diphenylcyclopropenone (DPC). The receptors stem from a woman in her fifties or sixties with alopecia areata. Some clones in this sample may be carry-over from other donors' samples. Each CDR3 is given with its conserved first and last residue. The D gene is left open where the match is weak. Size tells how often a clone was seen (once, few, many) or the class of an expanded clone, and some rows leave it out.

TRBV2	TRBJ1-5	few	.	TGTGCCAGCAGTGTGGGCAGGGGTGGCCAGCCCCAGCATTTT	CASSVGRGGQPQHF
TRBV4-1	TRBJ1-6	.	.	TGCGCCAGCAGCCAAGATAAGCTGCACCTTCCGGACAGATCACCCCTCCACTTT	CASSQDKLHLPDRSPLHF
TRBV29-1	TRBJ2-1	medium-sized	.	TGCAGCGTGACAAGGGCTAATGAGCAGTTCTTC	CSVTRANEQFF
TRBV10-3	TRBJ1-1	many	.	TGTGCCATCAGTGACAGGGATGCTGAAGCTTTCTTT	CAISDRDAEAFF
TRBV10-2	TRBJ1-5	.	.	TGCGCCAGCAGTGAATGGGGTGATCTAGTTCAGCCCCAGCATTTT	CASSEWGDLVQPQHF
TRBV10-3	TRBJ2-3	few	TRBD2	TGTGCCATCACCAACGAGGGCGGGGGGGCATATACGCAGTATTTT	CAITNEGGGAYTQYF
TRBV29-1	TRBJ1-5	many	.	TGCAGCGTAGCAGGGTTGCGGCAGCCCCAGCATTTT	CSVAGLRQPQHF
TRBV3-1	TRBJ2-5	.	TRBD1	TGTGCCAGCAGCCAAATTACCGGGACAGAAGAGACCCAGTACTTC	CASSQITGTEETQYF
TRBV6-5	TRBJ1-1	few	.	TGTGCCAGCACCCACTGGGGGTTTGGGGACACTGAAGCTTTCTTT	CASTHWGFGDTEAFF
TRBV7-9	TRBJ1-2	few	.	TGTGCCAGCGCATCACAGGATAACTATGGCTACACCTTC	CASASQDNYGYTF
TRBV19	TRBJ2-7	many	.	TGTGCCAGTAGTAACACAGGTGGAACCTACGAGCAGTACTTC	CASSNTGGTYEQYF
TRBV20-1	TRBJ1-2	many	.	TGCAGTGCTAGGGAGTTTGGAGGGAACTCCTATGGCTACACCTTC	CSAREFGGNSYGYTF
TRBV5-1	TRBJ2-7	.	.	TGCGCCAGCAGCTTGGTACGCGGGACCTACGAGCAGTACTTC	CASSLVRGTYEQYF
TRBV7-2	TRBJ2-3	.	.	TGTGCCAGCAGCTTCAGGGAAACAGATACGCAGTATTTT	CASSFRETDTQYF
TRBV5-6	TRBJ2-7	few	.	TGTGCCAGCAGCCAGCGGAGGGATTTTTCCTACGAGCAGTACTTC	CASSQRRDFSYEQYF
TRBV29-1	TRBJ1-1	.	.	TGCAGCGTGGGGTCGGGGGGCACTGAAGCTTTCTTT	CSVGSGGTEAFF
TRBV7-8	TRBJ2-1	.	.	TGTGCCAGCAGCTTAGATTGGGGATCCTACAATGAGCAGTTCTTC	CASSLDWGSYNEQFF
TRBV2	TRBJ2-5	few	TRBD2	TGTGCCAGCAGTGAAAGTAGCGGGGGGGCCTCAGAGACCCAGTACTTC	CASSESSGGASETQYF